This passage covers 23 T cell receptor beta chains from one sample sequenced in a study of breast tumors, draining lymph nodes, adjacent tissues. TCRdb reprocessed the multiplex PCR reads with MiXCR, giving one entry per CDR3 protein. Of about 130,000 distinct CDR3 sequences detected, 21% appear once; the ten largest clones hold 2% to 2.5%. Axillary draining lymph nodes of breast cancer patients supplied the node samples. Sequenced: axillary lymph node tissue. The receptors stem from a female donor with breast cancer. Some clones in this sample may be carry-over from other donors' samples.

As concerns this clonotype: A read error is possible here, since a much larger clone lies one base away. J is TRBJ1-5 and V is TRBV7-2; no clear D gene. The CDR3 consists of 15 residues. Germline CDR1 SGHTA, CDR2 FQGNSA. DNA for the CDR3: TGTGCCGGCAGCTTAGCGGCTGCGCCAGGTTCGCCCCAGCATTTT. Translating gives CAGSLAAAPGSPQHF.

This clonotype came up once. Since no conserved phenylalanine or tryptophan closes the CDR3, a read error is the likely cause. The chain carries TRBV5-8 and TRBJ1-2; possibly TRBD1 for D (6 bases). The CDR3 runs 14 residues. The germline gives CDR1 SGHTS, CDR2 YDEGEE. The DNA for the CDR3 is TGTGCTAGCAGCCAAGGACAGATTAACTATGGCTACACCTCC. As protein: CASSQGQINYGYTS.

This clonotype was counted ten times or more. The rearrangement links TRBV10-3 to TRBJ2-3; D is unclear. The ends were cut back, 7 bases at V and 1 base at J, with 12 bases in the middle. The CDR3 has 14 amino acids. The V gene's germline CDR1 is ENHRY and CDR2 SYGVKD. The CDR3 DNA reads TGTGCCATCATAGGCCTTGGGGGCACAGATACGCAGTATTTT. Translating it yields CAIIGLGGTDTQYF.

This clonotype was seen repeatedly, ten times or more. The chain combines TRBV20-1 with TRBJ1-6; D gene unclear. CDR1 is DFQATT and CDR2 is SNEGSKA in the germline V gene (reference sequence). This CDR3 contains 17 residues. The V end lost 3 bases, the J end lost 7 bases, and 22 bases lay between the germline ends. The CDR3 here is CSASGVGGRSGNSPLHF. The CDR3 DNA reads as TGCAGTGCTAGCGGGGTCGGCGGGAGATCGGGGAATTCACCCCTCCACTTT.

As regards this clonotype: A read error may explain this, as a much larger clone is one base away. The chain combines TRBV2 with TRBJ2-2; tentative D call: TRBD2 (5 bases). CDR1 SNHLY and CDR2 FYNNEI come from the germline V gene. This CDR3 has 12 residues. CDR3 in amino acids: CASSLRTGELLF. As DNA, the CDR3 is TGTGCCAGCAGCCTGAGAACCGGGGAGCTGCTTTTT. The full variable domain, with the rest looked up from reference TRBV2 and TRBJ2-2, is EPEVTQTPSHQVTQMGQEVILRCVPISNHLYFYWYRQILGQKVEFLVSFYNNEISEKSEIFDDQFSVERPDGSNFTLKIRSTKLEDSAMYFCASSLRTGELLFGEGSRLTVL.

Many counts were recorded for this clonotype. The DNA for the CDR3 is TGTGCCAGCAGTTCTAATAGTCCTTACTACGAGCAGTACTTC. This gives the protein CASSSNSPYYEQYF. The V and J genes are TRBV12-3 or TRBV12-4 and TRBJ2-7; no firm D call. This CDR3 has 14 residues. Trimming pared 4 bases from V and 3 bases from J, leaving 13 bases between.

The V and J genes are TRBV28 and TRBJ2-1; D gene uncertain. Germline V gene sequence: CDR1 MDHEN, CDR2 SYDVKM. The germline V and J ends were trimmed by 4 bases and 3 bases, with 22 bases remaining between them. The CDR3 is made up of 18 amino acids. In nucleotides, the CDR3 is TGTGCCAGCAGTTCCTTTTTATTGCTGGGTCTCGGCTACAATGAGCAGTTCTTC. Amino acids: CASSSFLLLGLGYNEQFF.

This clonotype was found many times. The chain couples TRBV6-4 to TRBJ2-7; D is uncertain. There are 13 residues in the CDR3. V gave up 4 bases and J gave up 9 bases, with 16 bases separating them. Per the germline V gene, CDR1 is MRHNA and CDR2 is SNTAGT. The CDR3 DNA follows: TGTGCCAGCAGTGCCAATCCAGGTGCCGCGCAGTACTTC. Encoded protein: CASSANPGAAQYF.

This clonotype was seen many times. The rearrangement uses TRBV9 and TRBJ1-2; unclear D gene. The CDR3 spans 15 residues. Germline V gene lookup returns CDR1 SGDLS and CDR2 YYNGEE. Trimming removed 0 bases at V and 5 bases at J, with 14 bases between. The CDR3 is CASSVEAVLGYGYTF. The CDR3 DNA reads TGTGCCAGCAGCGTAGAGGCGGTGCTAGGGTATGGCTACACCTTC. Based on the CDR3 plus reference TRBV9 and TRBJ1-2, the full variable domain is DSGVTQTPKHLITATGQRVTLRCSPRSGDLSVYWYQQSLDQGLQFLIQYYNGEERAKGNILERFSAQQFPDLHSELNLSSLELGDSALYFCASSVEAVLGYGYTFGSGTRLTVV.

This clonotype was detected many times. This rearrangement joins TRBV24-1 to TRBJ2-1; TRBD2 matches at 13 bases. The germline gives CDR1 KGHDR, CDR2 SFDVKD. With V trimmed by 4 bases and J by 5 bases, 7 bases remained unmatched. The length of the CDR3 is 17 residues. The CDR3 nucleotides read TGTGCCACCAGTGACCCCGGGACTAGCGGGATGAACAATGAGCAGTTCTTC. Translating it yields CATSDPGTSGMNNEQFF.

V and J are TRBV6-5 and TRBJ2-1, with TRBD2 as a possible D gene (6 bases). Trimming left V 0 bases short and J 8 bases short, with 14 bases between. Germline V gene data show CDR1 as MNHEY and CDR2 as SVGAGI. This CDR3 region has 15 residues. Here the CDR3 DNA reads TGTGCCAGCAGTTACTCAGGCGGGATTTACCATGAGCAGTTCTTC. This gives the protein CASSYSGGIYHEQFF.

Many counts were recorded for this clonotype. V and J are TRBV4-2 and TRBJ2-1; 10 bases align to TRBD1. The CDR3 has 15 amino acids. Per the germline V gene, CDR1 is LGHNA and CDR2 is YNFKEQ. V lost 1 base, J lost 5 bases, and 2 bases stayed unmatched. The CDR3 reads CASSQGDRGDNEQFF. The DNA of the CDR3 is TGTGCCAGCAGCCAAGGGGACAGGGGCGACAATGAGCAGTTCTTC.

On this clonotype: Just one base apart from a much larger clone, this may be a read error. The genes are TRBV3-1 and TRBJ2-7; tentatively, D is TRBD2 (6 bases). CDR1 LGHDT and CDR2 YNNKEL come from the germline V gene (reference sequence). This CDR3 is 15 amino acids long. Here the CDR3 reads CASSPRVGSSYEQCF. The DNA of the CDR3 is TGTGCCAGCAGTCCAAGGGTCGGGAGCTCCTACGAGCAGTGCTTC.

This clonotype was detected a few times. V usage is TRBV6-5 and J usage is TRBJ2-1, with D maybe TRBD2 (6 bases). The CDR3 covers 11 residues. V lost 6 bases to trimming and J lost 14 bases, with 14 bases between them. Germline V gives CDR1 MNHEY, CDR2 SVGAGI. The CDR3 is CASSSGLGEFF. Here the CDR3 DNA reads TGTGCCAGCAGCTCGGGACTGGGCGAGTTCTTC.

This clonotype showed up many times. The chain carries TRBV5-1 and TRBJ2-1, with D unclear. The CDR3 contains 13 residues. Germline V gene sequence: CDR1 SGHRS, CDR2 YFSETQ. The ends were cut back, 0 bases at V and 4 bases at J, with 5 bases in the middle. The CDR3 spells CASSLEYYNEQFF. CDR3 bases: TGCGCCAGCAGCTTGGAATATTACAATGAGCAGTTCTTC.

This clonotype was detected a few times. This could be a read error, since a much larger clone is one nucleotide away. J is TRBJ2-3 and V is TRBV11-2, with 12 bases lining up with TRBD2. The V gene's germline CDR1 is SGHAT and CDR2 FQNNGV. The CDR3 is made up of 18 amino acids. V gave up 0 bases and J gave up 8 bases; unmatched junction bases: 12. The CDR3: CASSLDWASGRAIGTQYF. In DNA, the CDR3 is TGTGCCAGCAGCTTAGATTGGGCTAGCGGGAGGGCCATAGGTACGCAGTATTTT.

This clonotype was detected ten times or more. V gene TRBV19 combines with J gene TRBJ2-7; the match to TRBD1 covers 7 bases. Germline CDR1 LNHDA, CDR2 SQIVND (reference sequence). The CDR3 extends over 14 amino acids. After removal of 6 bases from V and 12 bases from J, the junction contained 17 bases not matched to a gene. CDR3 nucleotides: TGTGCCAGTAGCGACAGGACAGGTCTTTCTACGTGGTACTTC. Encoded protein: CASSDRTGLSTWYF.

This clonotype came up many times. CDR3 DNA: TGTGCCAGCAGCTTGGGCGGGAGTCTGAATGAGCAGTTCTTC. It yields the protein CASSLGGSLNEQFF. The gene calls are TRBV7-3 and TRBJ2-1; 7 bases fit TRBD2. CDR3 length equals 14 residues. The ends lost 3 bases at V and 7 bases at J; junction bases unmatched: 6. Germline loops: CDR1 SGHTA, CDR2 FQGTGA.

Comment on this clonotype: A much larger clone differs from this one at a single base, so this may be a read error. The missing conserved phenylalanine or tryptophan at the end of this CDR3 makes a read error likely. The chain joins TRBV6-5 to TRBJ2-1; TRBD1 or TRBD2 may be the D gene (5 bases each). This CDR3 is built from 15 residues. Per germline, CDR1 MNHEY and CDR2 SVGAGI. Between the trimmed V and J ends, which lost 0 bases and 8 bases, there was a span of 14 bases. As DNA, the CDR3 is TGTGCCAGCAGTTACTCCCGAGGGGCGCGGGATGAGCAGTTCTCC. This gives the protein CASSYSRGARDEQFS.

This clonotype was seen many times. The J gene is TRBJ2-1, the V gene TRBV20-1; 9 positions match TRBD1. Germline V gives CDR1 DFQATT, CDR2 SNEGSKA (reference sequence). Trimming cost V 5 bases and J 6 bases; bases outside gene matches: 14. The CDR3 is 16 residues long. This CDR3 reads CSAGGNRGQGSNEQFF. The CDR3 DNA is TGCAGTGCTGGGGGAAACCGGGGACAGGGCTCCAATGAGCAGTTCTTC.

This clonotype was recorded many times. V and J are TRBV4-2 and TRBJ2-1, with 13 bases aligning to TRBD2. The CDR3 runs 22 residues. V lost 2 bases, J lost 6 bases, and 22 bases stayed unmatched. Per germline, CDR1 LGHNA and CDR2 YNFKEQ. CDR3 sequence reads: CASSQTRTSGSWGYGETNEQFF. CDR3 sequence (DNA): TGTGCCAGCAGCCAAACCAGGACTAGCGGGAGTTGGGGGTATGGGGAAACCAATGAGCAGTTCTTC.

This clonotype was counted many times. The chain joins TRBV4-2 to TRBJ1-2; 10 bases align to TRBD1. Trimming removed 2 bases from V and 4 bases from J; junction bases left unmatched: 7. Germline V gene data show CDR1 as LGHNA and CDR2 as YNFKEQ. The CDR3 length is 16 residues. The CDR3 reads CASSQTGTGESYGYTF. CDR3 in DNA: TGTGCCAGCAGCCAAACCGGGACAGGGGAGTCCTATGGCTACACCTTC.

About this clonotype: Since a much larger clone is just one base distant, this may be a read error. The chain links TRBV18 to TRBJ2-3, with D possibly being TRBD1 (5 bases). This CDR3 is built from 14 residues. The germline V and J ends were trimmed by 8 bases and 0 bases, with 12 bases remaining between them. Germline V CDR1 and CDR2: KGHSH, LQKENI. The CDR3 bases are TGTGCCAGCCCGGCTCAGGGAAGCACAGATACGCAGTATTTT. As protein: CASPAQGSTDTQYF. Supplemented by reference TRBV18 and TRBJ2-3, the full variable domain reads NAGVMQNPRHLVRRRGQEARLRCSPMKGHSHVYWYRQLPEEGLKFMVYLQKENIIDESGMPKERFSAEFPKEGPSILRIQQVVRGDSAAYFCASPAQGSTDTQYFGPGTRLTVL.